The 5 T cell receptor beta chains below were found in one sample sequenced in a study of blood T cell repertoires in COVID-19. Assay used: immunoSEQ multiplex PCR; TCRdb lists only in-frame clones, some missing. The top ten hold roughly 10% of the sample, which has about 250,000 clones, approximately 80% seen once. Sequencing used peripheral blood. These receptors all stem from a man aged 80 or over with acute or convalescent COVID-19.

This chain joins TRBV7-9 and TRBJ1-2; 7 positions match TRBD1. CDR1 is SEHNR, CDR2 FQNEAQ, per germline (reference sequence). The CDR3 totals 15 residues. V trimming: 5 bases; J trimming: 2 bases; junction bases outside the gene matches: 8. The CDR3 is CASSLKGGDNYGYTF. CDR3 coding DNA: TGTGCCAGCAGCCTGAAAGGGGGCGACAACTATGGCTACACCTTC.

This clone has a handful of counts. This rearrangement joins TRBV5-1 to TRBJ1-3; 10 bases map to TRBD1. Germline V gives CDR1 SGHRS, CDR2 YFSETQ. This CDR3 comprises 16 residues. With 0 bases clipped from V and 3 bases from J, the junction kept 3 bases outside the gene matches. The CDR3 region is CASSLGQGALGNTIYF. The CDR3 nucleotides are TGCGCCAGCAGCTTGGGACAGGGGGCGCTTGGAAACACCATATATTTT.

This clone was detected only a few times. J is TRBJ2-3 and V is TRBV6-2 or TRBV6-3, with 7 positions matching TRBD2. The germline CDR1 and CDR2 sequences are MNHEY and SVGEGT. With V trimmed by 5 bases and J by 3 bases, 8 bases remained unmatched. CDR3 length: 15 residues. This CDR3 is CASSRAGTTTDTQYF. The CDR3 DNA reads TGTGCCAGCAGTCGGGCCGGGACTACTACAGATACGCAGTATTTT.

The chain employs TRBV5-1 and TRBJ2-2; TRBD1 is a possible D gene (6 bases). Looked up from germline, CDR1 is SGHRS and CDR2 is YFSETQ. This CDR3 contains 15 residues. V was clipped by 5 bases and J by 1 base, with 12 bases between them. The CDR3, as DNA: TGCGCCAGCAGTAGATCGGGACAGAACACCGGGGAGCTGTTTTTT. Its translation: CASSRSGQNTGELFF. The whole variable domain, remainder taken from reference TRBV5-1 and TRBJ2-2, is KAGVTQTPRYLIKTRGQQVTLSCSPISGHRSVSWYQQTPGQGLQFLFEYFSETQRNKGNFPGRFSGRQFSNSRSEMNVSTLELGDSALYLCASSRSGQNTGELFFGEGSRLTVL.

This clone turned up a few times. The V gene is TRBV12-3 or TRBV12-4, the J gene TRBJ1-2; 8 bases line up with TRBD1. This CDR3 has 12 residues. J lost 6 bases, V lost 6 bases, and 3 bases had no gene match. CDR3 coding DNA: TGTGCCAGCAGCCAGGGGGCTAATGGCTACACCTTC. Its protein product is CASSQGANGYTF.